These T cell receptor beta chains were read from a single sample in a study of shared clonotypes between healthy human individuals. Generated by immunoSEQ multiplex PCR, the TCRdb table keeps only in-frame clones and is missing some. The repertoire consists of over 2 million clones, with 85% to 95% occurring once and the leading ten covering 0.13%. Sequenced input: naive CD4+ T cells sorted from blood. These receptors were collected from a man younger than 30 in good health. The CDR3 runs from the conserved cysteine through the conserved F or W.

j_gene | v_gene | CDR3aa
TRBJ2-6 | TRBV6-1 | CASRGAGANVLTF
TRBJ1-1 | TRBV7-6 | CASSLAGMAEAFF
TRBJ2-7 | TRBV4-3 | CASSRDGTDASYEQYF
TRBJ1-6 | TRBV7-2 | CASSLRDRGGGSPLHF
TRBJ2-7 | TRBV14 | CASSLGSGSISSYEQYF
TRBJ1-1 | TRBV7-8 | CASSLFIEQNTEAFF
TRBJ1-2 | TRBV6-1 | CASPGTGLGYGYTF
TRBJ1-2 | TRBV27 | CASSLRGANYGYTF
TRBJ2-2 | TRBV28 | CASSSQAGELFF
TRBJ1-5 | TRBV30 | CAWSALSGQPQHF
TRBJ1-5 | TRBV5-4 | CASSSPGQPQHF
TRBJ2-7 | TRBV5-1 | CASTPQGTAGEQYF
TRBJ1-5 | TRBV10-3 | CAISTGRENQPQHF
TRBJ2-1 | TRBV29-1 | CSVTRSGRYNEQFF
TRBJ2-7 | TRBV6-5 | CASSRGTGNEQYF
TRBJ1-6 | TRBV10-3 | CAISNDIYSYNSPLHF
TRBJ1-2 | TRBV7-2 | CASSLALFSNYGYTF
TRBJ2-1 | TRBV4-3 | CASSQDRGDEQFF
TRBJ1-5 | TRBV12-1 | CASSFVWGPQHF
TRBJ1-1 | TRBV6-5 | CASSTSRNTEAFF
TRBJ2-7 | TRBV5-1 | CASSLGINSYEQYF
TRBJ2-7 | TRBV20-1 | CSALTEGEQYF
TRBJ1-3 | TRBV18 | CASSSTGDGNTIYF
TRBJ2-7 | TRBV30 | CAWSGDGSRVYF
TRBJ1-1 | TRBV4-1 | CASSQPDRDEAFF
TRBJ2-1 | TRBV29-1 | CSVGAGYNEQFF
TRBJ2-7 | TRBV5-8 | CASSGRQAYEQYF
TRBJ2-1 | TRBV5-4 | CASSLDGGAFNEQFF
TRBJ2-5 | TRBV30 | CAWSVERETQYF
TRBJ2-1 | TRBV6-6 | CASILAGGPEDEQFF
TRBJ2-5 | TRBV14 | CASSRLAGIETQYF
TRBJ1-1 | TRBV6-5 | CASSYSMGNMNTEAFF
TRBJ1-1 | TRBV5-1 | CASSLEFRGTGNTEAFF
TRBJ1-5 | TRBV6-1 | CASIKAYSINQPQHF
TRBJ1-6 | TRBV2 | CASRAIGSDNSPLHF
TRBJ1-1 | TRBV10-2 | CASSVSTEAFF
TRBJ2-1 | TRBV30 | CAWRGTGPSSYNEQFF